The rows below give T cell receptor beta chains drawn from one sample of a study of T cells in localized non-small cell lung cancer. The assay was immunoSEQ multiplex PCR, and TCRdb's table has in-frame clones only and misses some. Among under 40,000 clones listed, approximately 84% were seen once. Sequenced material: peripheral blood, taken before any cancer treatment. These receptors originate from a male donor at least 60 years old with stage III lung adenocarcinoma. Both conserved end residues are part of each CDR3. D genes are given only for firm matches. Clone size is not always given. Where it is, it says once, few, many or a class for expanded clones.

v_gene	d_gene	abundance	j_gene	CDR3nt	CDR3aa
TRBV6-5	TRBD2	-	TRBJ2-3	TGTGCCAGCAGTTCAAAGCGGGGAGAGGATACGCAGTATTTT	CASSSKRGEDTQYF
TRBV6-1	TRBD1	-	TRBJ2-7	TGTGCCAGCAGGATCCGGGACAGCTACGAGCAGTACTTC	CASRIRDSYEQYF
TRBV2	TRBD1	-	TRBJ1-5	TGTGCCAGCCGGGACAGGGGGAATCAGCCCCAGCATTTT	CASRDRGNQPQHF
TRBV10-3	TRBD2	-	TRBJ2-3	TGTGCCATCAGTGGGACTAGCGGGACGCAAAGCACAGATACGCAGTATTTT	CAISGTSGTQSTDTQYF
TRBV18	TRBD1	-	TRBJ1-1	TGTGCCAGCTCACCTCGGACAGGGGCGGACACTGAAGCTTTCTTT	CASSPRTGADTEAFF
TRBV5-4	-	-	TRBJ1-1	TGTGCCAGCAGCGAGACGGGGGCGCCGAACACTGAAGCTTTCTTT	CASSETGAPNTEAFF
TRBV7-9	-	-	TRBJ1-4	TGTGCCAGCAGCCAGCAGGTCCTCGCAACTAATGAAAAACTGTTTTTT	CASSQQVLATNEKLFF
TRBV18	-	once	TRBJ1-4	TGTGCCAGCTCCGACAACGCTCGGGAAAAACTGTTTTTT	CASSDNAREKLFF
TRBV2	-	-	TRBJ1-2	TGTGCCAGCAGTGAATACGGGGGCTATGGCTACACCTTC	CASSEYGGYGYTF
TRBV5-8	-	-	TRBJ2-3	TGTGCCAGCAGCTTCGGGGACTCCTTAAGGGATACGCAGTATTTT	CASSFGDSLRDTQYF
TRBV30	-	once	TRBJ2-7	TGTGCCTGGAGGTCGGGCGGAATATACGAGCAGTACTTC	CAWRSGGIYEQYF
TRBV7-9	-	few	TRBJ1-2	TGTGCCAGCAGCTTACAGGGTCGGGGCTACACCTTC	CASSLQGRGYTF
TRBV9	-	-	TRBJ1-5	TGTGCCAGCAGCATACAAGGGGATAGCAATCAGCCCCAGCATTTT	CASSIQGDSNQPQHF
TRBV5-1	TRBD1	-	TRBJ2-1	TGCGCCAGCAGGCCGGGACAGGGATACAATGAGCAGTTCTTC	CASRPGQGYNEQFF
TRBV5-1	TRBD1	-	TRBJ1-2	TGCGCCAGCAGCTTAACAGGGGACTATGGCTACACCTTC	CASSLTGDYGYTF
TRBV11-3	-	-	TRBJ2-2	TGTGCCAGCAGCTCTTTTACTAGCAGGGGTATCGCCGGGGAGCTGTTTTTT	CASSSFTSRGIAGELFF
TRBV6-1	-	-	TRBJ1-1	TGTGCCAGCAGTGAAAGGTATTCGCGGCAGGGCTCGAACACTGAAGCTTTCTTT	CASSERYSRQGSNTEAFF
TRBV30	TRBD1	-	TRBJ1-1	TGTGCCTGGGGCGAGGGGGCGAGGGGTTTCACTGAAGCTTTCTTT	CAWGEGARGFTEAFF
TRBV30	-	-	TRBJ1-3	TGTGCCTGGAGTCGAGGGTTCGAAAACACCATATATTTT	CAWSRGFENTIYF
TRBV10-2	TRBD1	-	TRBJ1-6	TGCGCCAGCAGCCGGGACAGGGACAATTCACCCCTCCACTTT	CASSRDRDNSPLHF
TRBV11-2	-	-	TRBJ2-1	TGTGCCAGCAGCTCCCCGAGGGGGGCGGGCAATGAGCAGTTCTTC	CASSSPRGAGNEQFF